This T cell receptor beta chain was documented in a study of metastatic and nonmetastatic thyroid tumors. Overall study: Where malignant and benign thyroid patients were concerned, repertoires were compared across blood and tumor or nodule tissue. Study-level results: Benign nodules were reported to have significantly lower TCR beta diversity than malignant thyroid tumors, in blood and tumor.

Thyroid surgery was preceded by no treatment in any patient. Deletions cut 0 bases from V and 7 bases from J, with 13 bases between. Germline CDR1 DFQATT, CDR2 SNEGSKA (reference sequence). CDR3 length equals 15 residues. TCRdb used MiXCR to call clones anew from the PCR reads. The sample includes 6,500 to 8,500 clones, less than 35% of them seen just once. On this clone: Its target is unknown.

Material: tumor tissue. This clonotype was obtained from a female donor with papillary thyroid cancer or a benign thyroid nodule (not recorded which). Some clones in this sample may be carry-over from other donors' samples. V is TRBV20-1 and J is TRBJ1-6, with D uncertain. CDR3 bases: TGCAGTGCTAGAGATCCGCGGCAGGAGAATTCACCCCTCCACTTT. Translating it yields CSARDPRQENSPLHF.